This entry is about one T cell receptor beta chain. Antigen specificity is unknown. This entry is derived from a study of T cell responses to AZD1222 COVID-19 vaccine. Study results and caveats: Within unmutated variant regions lay the reported targets of nearly half of spike-specific TCRs. Mapped onto spike, vaccine-associated CD4 TCRs spanned it and were dominant at 160-218 and 743-854. White British donors predominated, females outnumbered males, and clonal diversity was possibly underestimated.

The CDR3 runs to 12 residues. CDR1 and CDR2 (germline): LGHDT, YNNKEL (reference sequence). V gave up 4 bases and J gave up 9 bases, with 10 bases separating them. Assay used: immunoSEQ multiplex PCR; TCRdb lists only in-frame clones, some missing. The data show roughly 100,000 clones, 75% to 95% seen once. This TCR was sampled from an adult in good health. The sample consisted of peripheral blood, taken on day 0 of AZD1222 vaccination. V is TRBV3-1 (or the pseudogene TRBV3-2) and J is TRBJ2-1; D gene ambiguous. DNA of the CDR3: TGTGCCAGCAGCCTACCAGTTGGTGAGCAGTTCTTC. Encoded protein: CASSLPVGEQFF.